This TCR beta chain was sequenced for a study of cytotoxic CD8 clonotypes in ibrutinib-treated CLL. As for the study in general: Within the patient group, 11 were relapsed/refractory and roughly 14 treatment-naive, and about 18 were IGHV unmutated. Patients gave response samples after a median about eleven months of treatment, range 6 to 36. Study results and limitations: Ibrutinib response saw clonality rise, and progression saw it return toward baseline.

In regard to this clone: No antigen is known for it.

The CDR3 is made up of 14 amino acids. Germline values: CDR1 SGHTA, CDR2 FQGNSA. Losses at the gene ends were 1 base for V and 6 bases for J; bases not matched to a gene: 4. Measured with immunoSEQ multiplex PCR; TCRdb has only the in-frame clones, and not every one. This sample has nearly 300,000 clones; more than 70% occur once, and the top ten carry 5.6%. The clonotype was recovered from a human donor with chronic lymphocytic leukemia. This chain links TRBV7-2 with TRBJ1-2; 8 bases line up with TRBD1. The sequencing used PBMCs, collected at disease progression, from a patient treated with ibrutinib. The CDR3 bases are TGTGCCAGCAGCTTAGTAAGGGGACAGGATGGCTACACCTTC. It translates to CASSLVRGQDGYTF.